The 28 T cell receptor beta chains below all came from one sample that was sequenced in a study of cytotoxic CD8 clonotypes in ibrutinib-treated CLL. This table comes from immunoSEQ multiplex PCR, and its TCRdb copy is limited to in-frame clones, with some not included. This sample has 200,000 to 250,000 clones; over 65% occur once, and the top ten carry around 5.9%. Sample: PBMCs, taken after 12 months of ibrutinib treatment. All receptors come from a human donor with chronic lymphocytic leukemia.

The rearrangement links TRBV9 to TRBJ2-1, with D perhaps matching TRBD1 or TRBD2 (5 bases each). Per the germline V gene, CDR1 is SGDLS and CDR2 is YYNGEE. V was pared by 0 bases and J by 8 bases, with 9 bases between. The CDR3 spans 13 residues. The CDR3 coding sequence is TGTGCCAGCAGCGTAGTTGGGACCCATGAGCAGTTCTTC. It codes for CASSVVGTHEQFF. The full variable domain, completed using reference TRBV9 and TRBJ2-1, is DSGVTQTPKHLITATGQRVTLRCSPRSGDLSVYWYQQSLDQGLQFLIQYYNGEERAKGNILERFSAQQFPDLHSELNLSSLELGDSALYFCASSVVGTHEQFFGPGTRLTVL.

For the CDR3, the DNA is TGCGCCAGCAGCCCAGACAAAAACATTCAGTACTTC. This encodes CASSPDKNIQYF. V and J are TRBV4-3 and TRBJ2-4; D unclear. Germline values: CDR1 LGHNA, CDR2 YSLEER. This CDR3 region has 12 residues. Trimming pared 4 bases from V and 3 bases from J, leaving 4 bases between.

CDR3 in amino acids: CASSIAPGNPTYEQYF. The DNA for the CDR3 is TGTGCCAGTAGTATTGCCCCGGGGAACCCTACCTACGAGCAGTACTTC. The chain couples TRBV19 to TRBJ2-7, with a weak D call TRBD2 (5 bases). The V gene's germline CDR1 is LNHDA and CDR2 SQIVND (reference sequence). Trimming cost V 3 bases and J 2 bases, with 17 bases left between them. The length of the CDR3 is 16 residues.

This clone appeared a few times. V gene TRBV28 combines with J gene TRBJ1-1, with 12 bases identical to TRBD1. V dropped 4 bases and J dropped 10; count of bases not matched to a gene: 10. The CDR3 is 15 amino acids. Germline loops: CDR1 MDHEN, CDR2 SYDVKM. CDR3 coding DNA: TGTGCCAGCAGTTCGTCATTGGGACAGGGGGCGCGAGCTTTCTTT. This translates into CASSSSLGQGARAFF.

The CDR3 loop reads CASRTGTGVTGELFF. CDR3 DNA sequence: TGTGCCAGCAGGACCGGGACAGGGGTAACCGGGGAGCTGTTTTTT. The chain recombines TRBV6-5 with TRBJ2-2; 10 bases map to TRBD1. V lost 6 bases and J lost 5; bases outside the gene matches: 6. Germline CDR1 is MNHEY and CDR2 is SVGAGI. The CDR3 length is 15 residues.

This chain uses TRBV9 with TRBJ1-1, with D unclear. This CDR3 region has 15 residues. CDR1 and CDR2 from the germline V gene are SGDLS and YYNGEE. V gave up 3 bases and J gave up 1 base, with 13 bases separating them. The CDR3 nucleotides are TGTGCCAGCAGCGAACGGGCAGGAGGGAACACTGAAGCTTTCTTT. Its protein is CASSERAGGNTEAFF.

This clone was counted a few times. The V gene is TRBV5-4, the J gene TRBJ1-6; 8 nucleotides match TRBD1. The J segment lost 8 bases and the V segment lost 1 base, leaving 8 bases of the junction unmatched. CDR1 SGHNT and CDR2 YYREEE come from the germline V gene (reference sequence). The CDR3 is 16 amino acids. CDR3 region: CASSLSPGGADSPLHF. The DNA of the CDR3 is TGTGCCAGCAGCTTGTCCCCAGGGGGCGCGGATTCACCCCTCCACTTT.

The V gene is TRBV6-5, the J gene TRBJ1-2, with D hard to call. Germline values: CDR1 MNHEY, CDR2 SVGAGI. The CDR3 sequence is 11 residues long. V gave up 4 bases and J gave up 8 bases, with 8 bases separating them. DNA for the CDR3: TGTGCCAGCAGTTCGGTGGGAGGCTACACCTTC. Its translation is CASSSVGGYTF.

The V gene is TRBV30, the J gene TRBJ2-3, with TRBD2 as a possible D gene (6 bases). The V gene lost 0 bases and the J gene lost 5 bases, with 9 bases spanning the gap. CDR3 length: 13 residues. CDR1 GTSNPN and CDR2 SVGIG come from the germline V gene (reference sequence). The CDR3 loop reads CAWSVLGGDTQYF. The CDR3 nucleotides read TGTGCCTGGAGTGTACTCGGGGGAGATACGCAGTATTTT. The complete variable domain, with remaining parts taken from reference TRBV30 and TRBJ2-3, reads SQTIHQWPATLVQPVGSPLSLECTVEGTSNPNLYWYRQAAGRGLQLLFYSVGIGQISSEVPQNLSASRPQDRQFILSSKKLLLSDSGFYLCAWSVLGGDTQYFGPGTRLTVL.

J is TRBJ2-7 and V is TRBV27; no definite D call. Germline V gene data show CDR1 as MNHEY and CDR2 as SMNVEV (reference sequence). This CDR3 spans 14 amino acids. Deletions cut 7 bases from V and 3 bases from J, with 16 bases between. The CDR3 spells CASKLRTDIYEQYF. The CDR3 bases are TGTGCCAGCAAACTCCGGACCGATATCTACGAGCAGTACTTC.

The genes are TRBV11-1 and TRBJ2-1; D unresolved. The CDR3 loop spans 13 amino acids. Germline lookup yields CDR1 SGHAT and CDR2 FQDESV (reference sequence). V lost 3 bases to trimming and J lost 4 bases, with 7 bases between them. CDR3 DNA: TGTGCCAGCAGCTTGCGAGGTTACAATGAGCAGTTCTTC. It encodes CASSLRGYNEQFF. The complete variable domain, with remaining parts taken from reference TRBV11-1 and TRBJ2-1, reads EAEVAQSPRYKITEKSQAVAFWCDPISGHATLYWYRQILGQGPELLVQFQDESVVDDSQLPKDRFSAERLKGVDSTLKIQPAELGDSAMYLCASSLRGYNEQFFGPGTRLTVL.

The CDR3 DNA reads TGCGCCAGCAGCCCCTGGGACAGGGCTAACTATGGCTACACCTTC. Amino acids: CASSPWDRANYGYTF. This chain joins TRBV4-1 and TRBJ1-2; 9 bases are a match to TRBD1. Germline assignment: CDR1 MGHRA and CDR2 YSYEKL. The CDR3 extends over 15 amino acids. Trimming took 4 bases from V and 0 from J; bases not matched to a gene: 3.

This clone was observed a few times. CDR3: CASSLGTGLNTEAFF. DNA of the CDR3: TGTGCCAGCAGCTTGGGGACAGGGTTAAACACTGAAGCTTTCTTT. The J gene is TRBJ1-1, the V gene TRBV11-2, with TRBD1 identical over 9 bases. The V and J ends lost 3 bases and 2 bases, in that order; junction bases with no gene match: 4. Germline V lookup: CDR1 SGHAT, CDR2 FQNNGV. This CDR3 is 15 amino acids long.

V gene TRBV6-6 combines with J gene TRBJ2-6, with D unclear. The CDR3 runs 14 residues. Trimming took 10 bases from V and 4 from J, leaving 14 bases between them. Germline-derived CDR1 and CDR2 are MNHNY and SVGAGI (reference sequence). CDR3 nucleotide sequence: TGTGCCACGGGTCCCAGCAGGGGGGCCAACGTCCTGACTTTC. This translates into CATGPSRGANVLTF.

This sequence joins TRBV7-9 and TRBJ1-6; no clear D gene. V was shortened by 1 base and J by 6 bases, with 10 bases between the two germline ends. Per germline, CDR1 SEHNR and CDR2 FQNEAQ (reference sequence). The CDR3 extends over 15 amino acids. CDR3 nucleotides: TGTGCCAGCAGCTTAGATTTGTCAGTTAATTCACCCCTCCACTTT. This translates into CASSLDLSVNSPLHF.

The chain couples TRBV2 to TRBJ2-5; the D call may be TRBD1 or TRBD2 (5 bases each). Germline CDR1 SNHLY, CDR2 FYNNEI. The CDR3 sequence is 16 residues long. V gave up 3 bases and J gave up 5 bases, with 19 bases separating them. The CDR3 DNA follows: TGTGCCAGCAGTGAGAAGTTTGCTGGGGGTGGGGAGACCCAGTACTTC. This codes for CASSEKFAGGGETQYF. Together with reference TRBV2 and TRBJ2-5, the CDR3 gives the full variable domain: EPEVTQTPSHQVTQMGQEVILRCVPISNHLYFYWYRQILGQKVEFLVSFYNNEISEKSEIFDDQFSVERPDGSNFTLKIRSTKLEDSAMYFCASSEKFAGGGETQYFGPGTRLLVL.

V gene TRBV19 combines with J gene TRBJ2-7; D is unresolved. Germline CDR1 and CDR2: LNHDA and SQIVND (reference sequence). V lost 11 bases and J lost 1, with 15 bases in between. The CDR3 spans 13 residues. The CDR3 nucleotides are TGTGCCGCCCCGGAGCAGAAATCCTACGAGCAGTACTTC. It translates to CAAPEQKSYEQYF.

The chain employs TRBV28 and TRBJ2-5; possible D gene TRBD2, 6 bases. CDR1 is MDHEN and CDR2 is SYDVKM in the germline V gene. Trimming shortened V by 2 bases and J by 3 bases, and 13 bases separated the two germline ends. The CDR3 is 15 residues long. The CDR3 here is CASSLPRDWEETQYF. CDR3 nucleotides: TGTGCCAGCAGTTTACCCAGGGACTGGGAAGAGACCCAGTACTTC.

The V gene is TRBV6-1, the J gene TRBJ2-7; 12 bases map to TRBD2. The ends lost 3 bases at V and 7 bases at J; junction bases unmatched: 7. This CDR3 contains 15 residues. Germline V gives CDR1 MNHNS, CDR2 SASEGT. The CDR3 DNA reads TGTGCCAGCAGTGACCGACTAGCGGGAGTTGGGGAGCAGTACTTC. Translating it yields CASSDRLAGVGEQYF.

The chain joins TRBV4-2 to TRBJ2-6; no clear D. V lost 3 bases and J 0 bases, leaving 9 bases between the germline ends. The CDR3 is made up of 16 amino acids. Germline V gives CDR1 LGHNA, CDR2 YNFKEQ. In nucleotides, the CDR3 is TGTGCCAGCAGCCACGTTGCCGGCTCTGGGGCCAACGTCCTGACTTTC. Protein sequence: CASSHVAGSGANVLTF.

The chain carries TRBV27 and TRBJ2-7; 11 positions match TRBD1. The V gene end was trimmed by 9 bases and the J gene end by 2 bases; junction bases not matched to a gene: 6. This CDR3 is built from 14 residues. CDR1 is MNHEY, CDR2 SMNVEV, per germline (reference sequence). CDR3 coding DNA: TGTGCCAGTGGGCCGGGACAGGGGGCCTACGAGCAGTACTTC. It is translated as CASGPGQGAYEQYF.

This rearrangement joins TRBV5-4 to TRBJ2-7; a weak D match, TRBD2 (6 bases). Germline CDR1 SGHNT, CDR2 YYREEE (reference sequence). Trimming took 1 base from V and 3 from J, leaving 8 bases between them. The CDR3 loop spans 13 amino acids. CDR3 DNA sequence: TGTGCCAGCAGCTTGACGGGGGACTACGAGCAGTACTTC. This translates into CASSLTGDYEQYF.

This chain connects TRBV19 to TRBJ1-5; no clear D gene. The V end lost 5 bases, the J end lost 8 bases, and 13 bases lay between the germline ends. The CDR3 covers 13 residues. CDR1 and CDR2 (germline): LNHDA, SQIVND (reference sequence). This CDR3 is CASSPSTGEPQHF. The CDR3 DNA is TGTGCCAGTAGTCCTTCGACTGGGGAGCCCCAGCATTTT.

The chain couples TRBV28 to TRBJ2-7; D is uncertain. V lost 5 bases and J 5 bases, leaving 13 bases between the germline ends. CDR1 and CDR2 (germline): MDHEN, SYDVKM. The CDR3 contains 13 residues. Here the CDR3 reads CASSPTATNEQYF. CDR3 bases: TGTGCCAGCAGTCCTACTGCAACCAACGAGCAGTACTTC.

In its sample, this clone was seen once. V and J are TRBV21-1 and TRBJ2-3; the tabulated D call, TRBD2, remains unverified against the DNA. TRBV21-1 is assigned pseudogene status. The CDR3 has 20 amino acids. CDR3 residues: CASSKGGQEKAGEETDTQYF. The CDR3 region has the DNA TGTGCCAGCAGCAAAGGGGGACAAGAGAAAGCGGGAGAAGAGACAGATACGCAGTATTTT.

V and J are TRBV27 and TRBJ1-5; D possibly corresponds to TRBD1 (5 bases). V lost 0 bases and J lost 6, with 9 bases in between. The germline CDR1 and CDR2 sequences are MNHEY and SMNVEV (reference sequence). This CDR3 has 14 residues. The CDR3 spells CASSLSGLGQPQHF. The CDR3 DNA is TGTGCCAGCAGTTTATCGGGACTTGGTCAGCCCCAGCATTTT.

V gene TRBV11-3 combines with J gene TRBJ2-2; possibly TRBD2 for D (5 bases). This CDR3 is 12 amino acids long. In germline, CDR1 is SGHNT, CDR2 YENEEA. Trimming stripped 3 bases from V and 7 bases from J, with 6 bases between. DNA for the CDR3: TGTGCCAGCAGCTTCGGGGTCGGGGAGCTGTTTTTT. Residues: CASSFGVGELFF.

The chain combines TRBV5-1 with TRBJ2-6; a possible D gene is TRBD1 (5 bases). Germline V lookup: CDR1 SGHRS, CDR2 YFSETQ. This CDR3 spans 17 amino acids. Between the trimmed V and J ends, which lost 4 bases and 2 bases, there was a span of 16 bases. CDR3 sequence reads: CASSPGHESPGANVLTF. CDR3 coding DNA: TGCGCCAGCAGCCCAGGACACGAAAGTCCTGGGGCCAACGTCCTGACTTTC.